The T cell receptor (beta chain) under discussion was sequenced for a study of blood T cell repertoires in COVID-19. About the research overall: From the United States, Italy and Spain came samples of acute and convalescent COVID-19. The analysed material was cDNA or gDNA that came from T cells, B-cell-depleted T cells, or PBMCs.

There are 17 residues in the CDR3. Germline V gives CDR1 KGHSH, CDR2 LQKENI. V lost 3 bases and J 0 bases, leaving 16 bases between the germline ends. Per the authors' pipeline: The assay estimated nucleated cells by amplifying reference gene primers. Here immunoSEQ multiplex PCR was the method, and the copy in TCRdb shows in-frame clones only, minus some. V, J and clone size derive from that table, while D and trimming were established from the DNA sequence. The table has 100,000 to 150,000 clones, 86% seen once. Sequenced material: peripheral blood. The chain uses TRBV18 and TRBJ2-3, with a possible D match to TRBD1 (5 bases). The sequence was collected from a man aged 65 to 85 who had recovered from COVID-19. In nucleotides, the CDR3 is TGTGCCAGCTCACCGTATTCTGGGGCTGGAAGCACAGATACGCAGTATTTT. Protein: CASSPYSGAGSTDTQYF. The whole variable domain, remainder taken from reference TRBV18 and TRBJ2-3, is NAGVMQNPRHLVRRRGQEARLRCSPMKGHSHVYWYRQLPEEGLKFMVYLQKENIIDESGMPKERFSAEFPKEGPSILRIQQVVRGDSAAYFCASSPYSGAGSTDTQYFGPGTRLTVL.